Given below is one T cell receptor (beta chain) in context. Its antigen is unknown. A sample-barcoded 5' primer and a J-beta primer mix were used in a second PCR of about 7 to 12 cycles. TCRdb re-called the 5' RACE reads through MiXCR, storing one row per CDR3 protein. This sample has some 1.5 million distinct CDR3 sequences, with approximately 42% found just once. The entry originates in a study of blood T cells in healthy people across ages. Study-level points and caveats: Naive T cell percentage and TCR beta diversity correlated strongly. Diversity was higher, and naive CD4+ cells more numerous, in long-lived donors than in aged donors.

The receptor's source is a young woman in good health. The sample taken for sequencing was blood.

DNA for the CDR3: TGTGCCAGCAGTGTACAGCTAGCGGGGTACAATGAGCAGTTCTTC. Residues: CASSVQLAGYNEQFF. The chain combines TRBV25-1 with TRBJ2-1, with TRBD2 identical over 9 bases. The germline gives CDR1 MGHDK, CDR2 SYGVNS. The CDR3 contains 15 residues. The V segment lost 4 bases and the J segment 4 bases; nucleotides outside the gene matches: 5.